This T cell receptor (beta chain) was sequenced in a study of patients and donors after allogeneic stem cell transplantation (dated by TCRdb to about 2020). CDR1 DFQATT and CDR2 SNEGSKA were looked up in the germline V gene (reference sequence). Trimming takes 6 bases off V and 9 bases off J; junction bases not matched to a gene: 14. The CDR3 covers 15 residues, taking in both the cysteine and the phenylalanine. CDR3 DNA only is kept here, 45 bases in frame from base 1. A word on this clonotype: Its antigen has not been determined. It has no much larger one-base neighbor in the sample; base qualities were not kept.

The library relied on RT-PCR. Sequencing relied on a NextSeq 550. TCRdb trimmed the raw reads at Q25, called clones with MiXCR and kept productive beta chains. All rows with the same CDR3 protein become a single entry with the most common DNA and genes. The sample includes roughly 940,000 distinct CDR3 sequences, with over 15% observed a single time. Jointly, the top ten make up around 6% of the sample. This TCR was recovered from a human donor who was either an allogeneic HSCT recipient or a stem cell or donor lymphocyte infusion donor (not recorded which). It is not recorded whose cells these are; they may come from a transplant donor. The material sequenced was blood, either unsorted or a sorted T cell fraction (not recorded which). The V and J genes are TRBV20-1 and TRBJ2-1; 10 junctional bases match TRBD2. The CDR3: CSAPTVQRGGSEQFF. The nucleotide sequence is TGCAGTGCCCCAACGGTCCAGCGGGGGGGTTCTGAGCAGTTCTTC.